Detailed here is one T cell receptor beta chain. The antigen is undetermined. This record comes from a study of T cell responses to AZD1222 COVID-19 vaccine. Study-wide findings and caveats: It was only after the peak T cell response that any repertoires were sampled. Reportedly, close to half of spike-specific TCRs are directed against unmutated variant regions.

The assay was immunoSEQ multiplex PCR, and TCRdb's table has in-frame clones only and misses some. Here the sample spans approximately 76,000 clones, roughly 80% being singletons. Trimming cost V 3 bases and J 3 bases; bases outside gene matches: 1. Per the germline V gene, CDR1 is ENHRY and CDR2 is SYGVKD. This CDR3 comprises 13 residues. The clonotype comes from an adult in good health. The sequencing here drew on peripheral blood, taken on day 0 of AZD1222 vaccination. The V call is TRBV10-3, the J call TRBJ1-1; 7 bases are shared with TRBD1. CDR3 nucleotide sequence: TGTGCCATCAGTGAAGGACAGGACACTGAAGCTTTCTTT. Protein product: CAISEGQDTEAFF.